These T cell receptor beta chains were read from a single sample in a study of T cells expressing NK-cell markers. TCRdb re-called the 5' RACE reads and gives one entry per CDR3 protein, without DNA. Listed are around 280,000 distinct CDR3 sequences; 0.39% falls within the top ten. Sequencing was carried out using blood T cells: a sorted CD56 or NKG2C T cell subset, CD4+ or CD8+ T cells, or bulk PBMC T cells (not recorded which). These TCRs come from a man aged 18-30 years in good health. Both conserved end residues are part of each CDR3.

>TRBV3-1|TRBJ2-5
CASSHSTETQYF
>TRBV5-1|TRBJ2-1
CASSSPGLAGFTSYNEQFF
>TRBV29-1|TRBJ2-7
CSVGRGLSYEQYF
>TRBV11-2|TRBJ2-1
CASSPRTSGTQRSSYNEQFF
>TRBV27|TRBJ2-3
CASSARHTQYF
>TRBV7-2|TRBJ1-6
CASSFQGDNSPLHF
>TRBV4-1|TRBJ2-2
CASSQNQGNAGELFF
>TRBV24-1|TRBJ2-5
CATSDPSGPPRDTQYF
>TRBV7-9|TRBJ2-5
CASSFLPTRYPQETQYF
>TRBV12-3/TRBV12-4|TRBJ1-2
CASSLWDRDNYGYTF
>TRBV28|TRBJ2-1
CASSPPHRPEQFF
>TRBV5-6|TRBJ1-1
CASSPLAGMNTEAFF
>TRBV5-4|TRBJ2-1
CASSLGVGGGSYNEQFF
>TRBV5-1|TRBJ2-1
CASTGLAGVLNEQFF
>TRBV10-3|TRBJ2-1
CAIQQREPLFSVF
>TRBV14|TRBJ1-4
CASRLGGANEKLFF
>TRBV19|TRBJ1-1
CASSIGWNTEAFF
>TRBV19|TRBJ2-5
CASSGTGGETQYF